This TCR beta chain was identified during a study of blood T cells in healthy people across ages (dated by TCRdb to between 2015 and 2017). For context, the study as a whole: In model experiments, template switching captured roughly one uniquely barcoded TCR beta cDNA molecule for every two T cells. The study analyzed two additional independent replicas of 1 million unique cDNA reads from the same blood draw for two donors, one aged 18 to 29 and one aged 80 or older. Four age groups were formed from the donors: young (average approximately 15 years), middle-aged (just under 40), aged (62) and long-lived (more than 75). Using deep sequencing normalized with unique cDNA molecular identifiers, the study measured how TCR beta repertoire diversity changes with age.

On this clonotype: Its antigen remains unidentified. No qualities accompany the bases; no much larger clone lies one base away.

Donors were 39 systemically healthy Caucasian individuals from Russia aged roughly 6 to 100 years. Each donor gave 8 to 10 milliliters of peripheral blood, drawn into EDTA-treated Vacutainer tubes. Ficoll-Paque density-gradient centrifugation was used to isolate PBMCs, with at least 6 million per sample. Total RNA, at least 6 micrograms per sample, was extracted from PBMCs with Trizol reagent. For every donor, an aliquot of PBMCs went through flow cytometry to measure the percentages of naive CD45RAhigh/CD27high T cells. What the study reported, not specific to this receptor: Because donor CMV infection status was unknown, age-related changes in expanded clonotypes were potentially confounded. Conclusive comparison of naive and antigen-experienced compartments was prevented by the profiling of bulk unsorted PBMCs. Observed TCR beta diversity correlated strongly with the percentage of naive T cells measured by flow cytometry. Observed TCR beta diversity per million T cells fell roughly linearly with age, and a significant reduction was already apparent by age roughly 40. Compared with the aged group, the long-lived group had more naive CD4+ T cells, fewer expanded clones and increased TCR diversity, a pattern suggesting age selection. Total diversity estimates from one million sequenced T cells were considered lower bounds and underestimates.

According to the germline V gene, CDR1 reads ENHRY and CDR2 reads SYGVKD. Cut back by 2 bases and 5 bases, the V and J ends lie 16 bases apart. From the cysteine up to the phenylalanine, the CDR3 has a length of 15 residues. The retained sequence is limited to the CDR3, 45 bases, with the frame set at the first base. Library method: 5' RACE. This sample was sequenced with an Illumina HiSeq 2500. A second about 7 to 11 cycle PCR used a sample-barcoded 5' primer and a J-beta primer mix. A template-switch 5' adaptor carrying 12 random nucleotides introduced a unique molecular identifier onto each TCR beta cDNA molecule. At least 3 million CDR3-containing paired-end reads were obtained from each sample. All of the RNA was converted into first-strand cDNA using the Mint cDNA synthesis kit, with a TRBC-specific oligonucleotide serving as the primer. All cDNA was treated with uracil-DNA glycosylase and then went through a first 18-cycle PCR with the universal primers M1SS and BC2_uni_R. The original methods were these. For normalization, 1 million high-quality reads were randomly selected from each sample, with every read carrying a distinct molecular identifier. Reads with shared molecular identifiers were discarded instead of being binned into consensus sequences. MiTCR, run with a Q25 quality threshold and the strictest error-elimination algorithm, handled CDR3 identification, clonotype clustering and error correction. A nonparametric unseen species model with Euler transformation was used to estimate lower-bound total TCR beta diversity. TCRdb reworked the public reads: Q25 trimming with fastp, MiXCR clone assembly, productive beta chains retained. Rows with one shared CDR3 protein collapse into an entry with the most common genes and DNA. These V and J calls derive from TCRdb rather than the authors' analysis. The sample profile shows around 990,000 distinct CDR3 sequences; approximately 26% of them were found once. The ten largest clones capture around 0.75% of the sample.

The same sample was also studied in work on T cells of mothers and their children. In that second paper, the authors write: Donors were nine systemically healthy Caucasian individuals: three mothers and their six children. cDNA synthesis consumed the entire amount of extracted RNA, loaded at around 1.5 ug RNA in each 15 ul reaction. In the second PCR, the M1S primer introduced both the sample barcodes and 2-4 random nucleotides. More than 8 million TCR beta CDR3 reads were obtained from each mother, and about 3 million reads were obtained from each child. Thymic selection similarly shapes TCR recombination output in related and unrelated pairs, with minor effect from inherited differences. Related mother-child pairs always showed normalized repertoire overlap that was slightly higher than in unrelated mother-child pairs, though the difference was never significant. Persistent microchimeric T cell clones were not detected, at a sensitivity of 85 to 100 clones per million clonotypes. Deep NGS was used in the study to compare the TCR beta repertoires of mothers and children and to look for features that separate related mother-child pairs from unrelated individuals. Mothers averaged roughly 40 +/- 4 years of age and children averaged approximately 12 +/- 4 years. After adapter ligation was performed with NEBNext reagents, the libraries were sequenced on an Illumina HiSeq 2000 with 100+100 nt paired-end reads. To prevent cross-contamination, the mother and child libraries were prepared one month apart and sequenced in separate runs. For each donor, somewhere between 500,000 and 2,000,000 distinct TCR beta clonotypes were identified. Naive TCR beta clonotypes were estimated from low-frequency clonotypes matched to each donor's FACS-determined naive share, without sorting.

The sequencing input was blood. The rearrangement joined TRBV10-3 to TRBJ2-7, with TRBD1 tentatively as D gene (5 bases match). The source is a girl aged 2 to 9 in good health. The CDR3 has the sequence CAISEGAGVFDEQYF. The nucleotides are TGTGCCATCAGTGAGGGGGCAGGAGTTTTTGACGAGCAGTACTTC.